This T cell receptor beta chain derives from a study of regulatory T cells in long-lasting Graves disease. Time point denoted: persistent/refractory GD, antithyroid drugs over 5 years with positive TRAb. Researchers made the TCR library from RNA that was extracted from PBMCs. This CDR3 region has 15 residues. In germline, CDR1 is GTSNPN, CDR2 SVGIG (reference sequence). V dropped 2 bases and J dropped 4; count of bases not matched to a gene: 10. Building the TCR beta libraries relied on iRepertoire HTBI primers, and CDR3 regions underwent Arm-PCR. TCRdb reprocessed the multiplex PCR reads with MiXCR, giving one entry per CDR3 protein. The repertoire holds approximately 440,000 distinct CDR3 sequences, with around 24% as singletons.

The specimen comprised peripheral blood mononuclear cells (PBMCs), sampled when the disease was refractory, from a patient treated with antithyroid drugs. The receptor was derived from a female donor with Graves disease. This chain uses TRBV30 with TRBJ2-7; 8 nucleotides line up with TRBD1. CDR3 loop: CAWSHKRTGQYEQYF. In DNA, the CDR3 is TGTGCCTGGAGTCACAAGAGGACAGGGCAGTACGAGCAGTACTTC.